This TCR beta chain stems from a study of blood T cell repertoires in COVID-19. Background on the study: COVID-19 samples collected from the United States, Italy and Spain covered acute and convalescent phases. The cDNA or gDNA used as material had been derived from T cells, B-cell-depleted T cells, or PBMCs.

The CDR3 has 17 amino acids. With V trimmed by 0 bases and J by 4 bases, 7 bases remained unmatched. The germline V gene encodes CDR1 SGDLS and CDR2 YYNGEE. As originally analysed: Scientists estimated how many nucleated cells there were by amplifying reference gene primers. Assay used: immunoSEQ multiplex PCR; TCRdb lists only in-frame clones, some missing. That table is the source of V, J and clone size, and D and trimming were worked out from the DNA. Here the sample spans 75,000 to 100,000 clones, about 90% being singletons. The specimen was peripheral blood. The chain has TRBV9 and TRBJ1-4, with 9 bases aligning to TRBD1. This clonotype was obtained from a man in his sixties or seventies with acute or convalescent COVID-19. For the CDR3, the DNA is TGTGCCAGCAGCGTAGCTGACAGGGGGTCTCTTAATGAAAAACTGTTTTTT. As protein: CASSVADRGSLNEKLFF.